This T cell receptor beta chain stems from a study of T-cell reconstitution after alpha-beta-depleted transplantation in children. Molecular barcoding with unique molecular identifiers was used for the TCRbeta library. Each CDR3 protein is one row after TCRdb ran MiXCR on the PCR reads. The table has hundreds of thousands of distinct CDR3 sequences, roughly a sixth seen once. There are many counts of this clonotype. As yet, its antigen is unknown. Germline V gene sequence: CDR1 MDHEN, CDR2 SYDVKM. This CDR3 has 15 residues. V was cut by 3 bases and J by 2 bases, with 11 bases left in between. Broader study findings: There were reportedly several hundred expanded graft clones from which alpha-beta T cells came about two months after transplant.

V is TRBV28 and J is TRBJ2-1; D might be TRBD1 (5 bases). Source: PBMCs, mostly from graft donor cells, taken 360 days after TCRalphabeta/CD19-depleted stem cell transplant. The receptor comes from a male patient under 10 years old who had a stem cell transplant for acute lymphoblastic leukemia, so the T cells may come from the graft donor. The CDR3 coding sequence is TGTGCCAGCAGTTTCAGACAGCCAACCTACAATGAGCAGTTCTTC. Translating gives CASSFRQPTYNEQFF.